The T cell receptor (beta chain) described here comes from a study of beta chain features in type 1 diabetes. For the study at large: Patients and healthy donors were similar in age, gender and cell yields. Across all samples, some 98 million sorted cells were examined. Whole-study findings and limits: In every one of the four CD4+ subsets, TCRB CDR3s were moderately but significantly shorter in Type 1 diabetes patients.

The whole isolated RNA underwent reverse transcription, so sequencing captured expressed TCRB transcripts. Method: immunoSEQ multiplex PCR; TCRdb's copy keeps in-frame clones and lacks some. The sample includes around 160,000 clones, 7% to 9.5% seen only once; the top ten take 0.65% to 0.9%. A CD45RO/CCR7/CD25/CD127/CD95/CD27 panel sorted naive, central memory, regulatory and stem cell-like memory CD4+ cells. As for this clone: Its antigen is undetermined.

The germline CDR1 and CDR2 sequences are SQVTM and ANQGSEA. This CDR3 spans 17 amino acids. V lost 6 bases to trimming and J lost 5 bases; unmatched junction nucleotides: 19. V is TRBV29-1 and J is TRBJ2-7, with 10 bases lining up with TRBD2. This receptor was identified in a woman in her twenties or thirties with type 1 diabetes. The sequenced sample consisted of central memory CD4+ T cells from blood. The CDR3 nucleotides read TGCAGCGTGTATCTTCTCACGGGTCTAGCGGGAGTCAACGAGCAGTACTTC. It specifies CSVYLLTGLAGVNEQYF.